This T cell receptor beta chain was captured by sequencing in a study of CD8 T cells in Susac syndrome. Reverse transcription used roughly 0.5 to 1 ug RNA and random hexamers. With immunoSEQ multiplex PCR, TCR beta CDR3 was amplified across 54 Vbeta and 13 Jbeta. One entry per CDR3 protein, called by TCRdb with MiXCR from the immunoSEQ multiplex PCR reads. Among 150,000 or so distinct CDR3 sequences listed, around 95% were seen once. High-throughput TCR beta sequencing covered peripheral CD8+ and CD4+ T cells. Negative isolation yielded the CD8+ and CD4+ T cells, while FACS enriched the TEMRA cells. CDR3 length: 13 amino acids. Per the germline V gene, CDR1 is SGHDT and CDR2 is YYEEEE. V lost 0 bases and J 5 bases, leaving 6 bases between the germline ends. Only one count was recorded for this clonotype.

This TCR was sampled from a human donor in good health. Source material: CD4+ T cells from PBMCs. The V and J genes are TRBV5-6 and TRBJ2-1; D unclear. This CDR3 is CASSLGVNNEQFF. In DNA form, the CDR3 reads TGTGCCAGCAGCTTGGGAGTGAACAATGAGCAGTTCTTC.